This T cell receptor (beta chain) was sequenced during a study of T cell responses to AZD1222 COVID-19 vaccine. Study-level points and caveats: Dominant at 160-218 and 743-854, vaccine-associated CD4 TCRs also spanned spike. Clonal diversity was possibly underestimated; the donors were predominantly white British and more often female. An increase in Spike-specific TCR breadth and depth was observed after two AZD1222 doses.

Some clones are missing from TCRdb's copy, which holds only in-frame ones; the method was immunoSEQ multiplex PCR. The repertoire holds about 180,000 clones, 85% to 95% seen once, with roughly 1.7% in the top ten. The germline gives CDR1 SGHAT, CDR2 FQNNGV. The CDR3 is made up of 13 amino acids. V lost 1 base and J 5 bases, leaving 6 bases between the germline ends. Comments on this clone: Its antigen is as yet unknown.

The rearrangement uses TRBV11-2 and TRBJ2-1; D gene unclear. The TCR originated in an adult who received the AZD1222 COVID-19 vaccine. The sequencing used peripheral blood, collected 28 days after the second AZD1222 dose. The CDR3 nucleotides read TGTGCCAGCAGCTTAGCGGTGAACAATGAGCAGTTCTTC. Protein: CASSLAVNNEQFF.